This TCR beta chain emerged from a study of cytomegalovirus exposure and HLA in healthy donors. Germline CDR1 reads MNHEY; CDR2 reads SMNVEV (reference sequence). This CDR3 spans 15 amino acids. Trimming cost V 5 bases and J 4 bases; bases outside gene matches: 9. Vbeta (60) and Jbeta (13) primers were used in the PCR. Assay used: immunoSEQ multiplex PCR; TCRdb lists only in-frame clones, some missing. The data hold about 120,000 clones, with approximately 78% observed a single time. The chain combines TRBV27 with TRBJ2-7, with 9 bases lining up with TRBD2. The receptor's source is a man in his forties or fifties in good health and CMV-seronegative. The sequencing input was PBMCs. The DNA of the CDR3 is TGTGCCAGCAGTCCCCGGGGTAGCGGGAGTTACGAGCAGTACTTC. Its translation is CASSPRGSGSYEQYF.